The clone carrying this T cell receptor beta chain was seen a handful of times. Through Arm-PCR of CDR3 regions and iRepertoire HTBI primers, TCR beta libraries were built. MiXCR, applied by TCRdb to the multiplex PCR reads, yields one record per CDR3 protein. The profile shows approximately 400,000 distinct CDR3 sequences, approximately 16% of them singletons. This sample was included in a study of regulatory T cells in long-lasting Graves disease. Time point of the sample: newly diagnosed GD, antithyroid drugs for less than 3 months. PBMC RNA was the source of the TCR library. CDR3 length equals 20 residues. Germline CDR1 and CDR2: MDHEN and SYDVKM. V lost 2 bases and J lost 0; bases outside the gene matches: 14. The data were also submitted as part of a second study, on T cells in Graves' hyperthyroidism and ophthalmopathy.

This chain uses TRBV28 with TRBJ2-3; 10 bases line up with TRBD2. The receptor was isolated from a woman aged 40 to 55 with Graves disease. The starting material was peripheral blood mononuclear cells (PBMCs), obtained at new diagnosis, from a patient treated with antithyroid drugs. Here the CDR3 reads CASSLRLGAGGLTSTDTQYF. The CDR3 nucleotides read TGTGCCAGCAGTTTACGCCTGGGAGCGGGAGGGTTGACTAGCACAGATACGCAGTATTTT. Supplemented by reference TRBV28 and TRBJ2-3, the full variable domain reads DVKVTQSSRYLVKRTGEKVFLECVQDMDHENMFWYRQDPGLGLRLIYFSYDVKMKEKGDIPEGYSVSREKKERFSLILESASTNQTSMYLCASSLRLGAGGLTSTDTQYFGPGTRLTVL.